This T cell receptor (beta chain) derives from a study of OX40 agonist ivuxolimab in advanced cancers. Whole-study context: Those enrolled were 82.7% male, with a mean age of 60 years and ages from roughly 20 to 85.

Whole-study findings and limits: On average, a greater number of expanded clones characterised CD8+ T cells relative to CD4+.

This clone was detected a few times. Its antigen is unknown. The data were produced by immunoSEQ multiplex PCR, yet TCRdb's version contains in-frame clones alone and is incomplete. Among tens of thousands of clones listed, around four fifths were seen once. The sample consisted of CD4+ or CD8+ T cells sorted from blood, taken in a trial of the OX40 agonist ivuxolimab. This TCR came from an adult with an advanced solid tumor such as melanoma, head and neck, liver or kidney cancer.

This CDR3 is CASSGDIHGYTF. The CDR3 nucleotides are TGTGCCAGCAGCGGGGACATTCATGGCTACACCTTC. The chain employs TRBV2 and TRBJ1-2; a weak D match, TRBD1 (6 bases). The germline gives CDR1 SNHLY, CDR2 FYNNEI. V gave up 6 bases and J gave up 6 bases, with 11 bases separating them. The CDR3 is made up of 12 amino acids.